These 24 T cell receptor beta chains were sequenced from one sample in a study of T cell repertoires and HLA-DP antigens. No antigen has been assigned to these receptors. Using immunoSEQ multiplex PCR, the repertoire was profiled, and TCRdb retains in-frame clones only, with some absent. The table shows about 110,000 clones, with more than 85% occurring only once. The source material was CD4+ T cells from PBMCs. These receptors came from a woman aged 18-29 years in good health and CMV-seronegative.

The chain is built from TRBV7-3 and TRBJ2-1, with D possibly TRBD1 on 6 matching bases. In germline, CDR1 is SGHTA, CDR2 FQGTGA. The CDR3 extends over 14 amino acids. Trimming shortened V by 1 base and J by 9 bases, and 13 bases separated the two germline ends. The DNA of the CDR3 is TGTGCCAGCAGCTTAAGAGTAGCCAGGGGTGAGCAGTTCTTC. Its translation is CASSLRVARGEQFF.

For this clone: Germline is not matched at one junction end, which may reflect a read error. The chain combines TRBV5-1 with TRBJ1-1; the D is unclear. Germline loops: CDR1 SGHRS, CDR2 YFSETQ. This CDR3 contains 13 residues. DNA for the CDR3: TGTGCCAGCAGCTTGGCGGGAAGGACTGAAGCTTTCTTT. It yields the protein CASSLAGRTEAFF.

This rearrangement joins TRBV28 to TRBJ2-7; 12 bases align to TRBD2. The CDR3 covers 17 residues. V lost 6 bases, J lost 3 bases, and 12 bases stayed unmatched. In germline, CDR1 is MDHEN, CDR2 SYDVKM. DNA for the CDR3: TGTGCCAGCAGCCGCCGGGGACTAGCGGGTAAGAACTACGAGCAGTACTTC. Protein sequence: CASSRRGLAGKNYEQYF.

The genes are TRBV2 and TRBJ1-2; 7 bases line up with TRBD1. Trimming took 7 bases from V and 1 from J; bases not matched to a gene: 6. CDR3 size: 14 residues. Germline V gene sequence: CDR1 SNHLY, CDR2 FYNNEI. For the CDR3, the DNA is TGTGCCAGCACCCGGACAGGATTTAACTATGGCTACACCTTC. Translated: CASTRTGFNYGYTF. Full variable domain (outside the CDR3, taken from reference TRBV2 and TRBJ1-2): EPEVTQTPSHQVTQMGQEVILRCVPISNHLYFYWYRQILGQKVEFLVSFYNNEISEKSEIFDDQFSVERPDGSNFTLKIRSTKLEDSAMYFCASTRTGFNYGYTFGSGTRLTVV.

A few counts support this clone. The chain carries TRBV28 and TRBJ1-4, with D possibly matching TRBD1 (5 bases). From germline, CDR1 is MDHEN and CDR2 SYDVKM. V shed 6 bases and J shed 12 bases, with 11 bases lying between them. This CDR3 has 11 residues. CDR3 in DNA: TGTGCCAGCAGGGGGACGTGGGAACTGTTTTTT. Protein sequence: CASRGTWELFF.

CDR3 loop: CASSSGTHTDTQYF. The CDR3 nucleotides are TGTGCCAGCAGCTCAGGGACTCACACAGATACGCAGTATTTT. This rearrangement joins TRBV7-3 to TRBJ2-3, with a weak D call TRBD2 (6 bases). The CDR3 has 14 amino acids. From germline, CDR1 is SGHTA and CDR2 FQGTGA. Trimming removed 4 bases from V and 2 bases from J, with 10 bases in between.

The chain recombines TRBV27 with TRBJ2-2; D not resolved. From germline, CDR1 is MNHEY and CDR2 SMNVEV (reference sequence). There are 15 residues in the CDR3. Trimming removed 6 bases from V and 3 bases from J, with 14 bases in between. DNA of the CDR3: TGTGCCAGCAGCGTACCCGGGCCTTACACCGGGGAGCTGTTTTTT. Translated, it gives CASSVPGPYTGELFF.

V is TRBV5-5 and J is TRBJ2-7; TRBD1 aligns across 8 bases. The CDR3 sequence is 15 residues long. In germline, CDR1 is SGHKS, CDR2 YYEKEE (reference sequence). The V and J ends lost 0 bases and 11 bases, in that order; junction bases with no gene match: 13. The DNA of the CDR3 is TGTGCCAGCAGCTTGGACGATAGGACAGGGAAAACCGAGTACGTC. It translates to CASSLDDRTGKTEYV.

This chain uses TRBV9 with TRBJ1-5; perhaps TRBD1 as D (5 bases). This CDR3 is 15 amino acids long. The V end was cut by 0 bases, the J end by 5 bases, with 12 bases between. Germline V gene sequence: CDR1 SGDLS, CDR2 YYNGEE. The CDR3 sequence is CASSVGGGTHQPQHF. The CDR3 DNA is TGTGCCAGCAGCGTAGGGGGAGGGACCCATCAGCCCCAGCATTTT.

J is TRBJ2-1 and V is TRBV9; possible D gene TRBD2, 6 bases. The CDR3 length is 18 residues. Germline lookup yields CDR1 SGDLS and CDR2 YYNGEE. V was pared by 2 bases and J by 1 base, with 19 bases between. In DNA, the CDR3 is TGTGCCAGCAGCGTCGAACCGACTAGTTTCATGTCCTACAATGAGCAGTTCTTC. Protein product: CASSVEPTSFMSYNEQFF.

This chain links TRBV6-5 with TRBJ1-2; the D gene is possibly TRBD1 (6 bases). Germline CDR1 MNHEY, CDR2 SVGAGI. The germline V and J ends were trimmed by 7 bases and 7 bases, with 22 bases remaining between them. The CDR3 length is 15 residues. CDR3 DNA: TGTGCCAGCATAGCCCCCTATAACAGGGAAGGTGGCTACACCTTC. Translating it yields CASIAPYNREGGYTF.

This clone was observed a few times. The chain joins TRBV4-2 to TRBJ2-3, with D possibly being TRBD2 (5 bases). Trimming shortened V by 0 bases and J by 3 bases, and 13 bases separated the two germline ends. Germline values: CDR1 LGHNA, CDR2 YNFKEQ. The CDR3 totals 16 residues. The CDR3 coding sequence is TGTGCCAGCAGCCAAGATCGAGGGTTCAGAACAGATACGCAGTATTTT. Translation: CASSQDRGFRTDTQYF.

The CDR3 reads CASSPMTGGDEKLFF. The CDR3 DNA reads as TGTGCCAGCAGTCCGATGACAGGGGGCGATGAAAAACTGTTTTTT. The chain employs TRBV28 and TRBJ1-4; 10 bases match TRBD1. The CDR3 sequence is 15 residues long. Looked up from germline, CDR1 is MDHEN and CDR2 is SYDVKM. V lost 5 bases to trimming and J lost 6 bases; unmatched junction nucleotides: 6.

The CDR3 nucleotides read TGTGCCAGCAGCTCGATGGGGACAGGGATGGACGAGCAGTACGTC. It specifies CASSSMGTGMDEQYV. V usage is TRBV5-5 and J usage is TRBJ2-7, with 9 bases matching TRBD1. Germline CDR1 reads SGHKS; CDR2 reads YYEKEE (reference sequence). V shed 3 bases and J 5 bases; nucleotides not matched to a gene: 9. The CDR3 totals 15 residues.

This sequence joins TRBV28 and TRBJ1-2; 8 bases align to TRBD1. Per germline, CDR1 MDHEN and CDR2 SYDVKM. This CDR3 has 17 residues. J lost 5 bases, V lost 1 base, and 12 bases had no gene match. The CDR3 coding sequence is TGTGCCAGCAGTTTATCCCCCTTCCAGGGGGCGCGATATGGCTACACCTTC. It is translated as CASSLSPFQGARYGYTF.

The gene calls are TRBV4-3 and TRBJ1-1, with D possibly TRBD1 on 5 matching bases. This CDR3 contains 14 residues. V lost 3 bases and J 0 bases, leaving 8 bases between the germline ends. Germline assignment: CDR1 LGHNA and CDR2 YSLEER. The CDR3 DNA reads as TGCGCCAGCAGCCAGGAAGGGGTGAACACTGAAGCTTTCTTT. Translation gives CASSQEGVNTEAFF.

In DNA, the CDR3 is TGTGCCAGTAGAAACAGGGGGGAGAACACTGAAGCTTTCTTT. This encodes CASRNRGENTEAFF. The chain employs TRBV19 and TRBJ1-1; 8 nucleotides agree with TRBD1. Per germline, CDR1 LNHDA and CDR2 SQIVND (reference sequence). V dropped 6 bases and J dropped 1; count of bases not matched to a gene: 4. The CDR3 contains 14 residues.

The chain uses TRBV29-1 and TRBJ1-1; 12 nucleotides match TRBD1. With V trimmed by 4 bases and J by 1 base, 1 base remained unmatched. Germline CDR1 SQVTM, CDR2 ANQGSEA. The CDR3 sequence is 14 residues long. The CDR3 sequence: CSVGGQGANTEAFF. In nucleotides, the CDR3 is TGCAGCGTTGGGGGACAGGGGGCGAACACTGAAGCTTTCTTT.

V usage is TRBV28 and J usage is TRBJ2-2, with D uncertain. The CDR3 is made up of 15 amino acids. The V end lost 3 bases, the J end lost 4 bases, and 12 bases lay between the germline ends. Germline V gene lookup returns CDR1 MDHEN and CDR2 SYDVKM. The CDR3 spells CASSLKWGGTGELFF. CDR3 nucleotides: TGTGCCAGCAGTTTGAAATGGGGTGGCACCGGGGAGCTGTTTTTT.

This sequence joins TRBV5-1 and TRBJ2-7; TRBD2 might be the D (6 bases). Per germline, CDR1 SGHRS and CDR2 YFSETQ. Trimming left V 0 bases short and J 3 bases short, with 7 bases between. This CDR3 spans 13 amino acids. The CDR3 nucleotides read TGCGCCAGCAGCTTGGGGCGGGACTACGAGCAGTACTTC. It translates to CASSLGRDYEQYF.

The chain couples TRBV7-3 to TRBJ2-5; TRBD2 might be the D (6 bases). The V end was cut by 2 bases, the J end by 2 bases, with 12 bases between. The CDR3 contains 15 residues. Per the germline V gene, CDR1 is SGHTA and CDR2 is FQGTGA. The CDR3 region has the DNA TGTGCCAGCAGCTTATTGGCTAGCGCTCAAGAGACCCAGTACTTC. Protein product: CASSLLASAQETQYF. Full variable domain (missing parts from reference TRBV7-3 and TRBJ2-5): GAGVSQTPSNKVTEKGKYVELRCDPISGHTALYWYRQSLGQGPEFLIYFQGTGAADDSGLPNDRFFAVRPEGSVSTLKIQRTERGDSAVYLCASSLLASAQETQYFGPGTRLLVL.

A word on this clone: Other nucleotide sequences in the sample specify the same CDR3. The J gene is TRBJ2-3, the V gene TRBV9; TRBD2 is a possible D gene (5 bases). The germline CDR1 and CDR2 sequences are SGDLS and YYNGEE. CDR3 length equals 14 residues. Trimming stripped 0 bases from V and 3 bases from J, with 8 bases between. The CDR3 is CASSVVSGTDTQYF. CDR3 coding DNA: TGTGCCAGCAGCGTAGTATCGGGAACAGATACGCAGTATTTT.

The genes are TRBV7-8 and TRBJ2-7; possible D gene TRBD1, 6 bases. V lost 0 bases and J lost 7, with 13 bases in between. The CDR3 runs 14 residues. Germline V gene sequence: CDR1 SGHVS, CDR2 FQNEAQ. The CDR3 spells CASSLARDMEEQYV. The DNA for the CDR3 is TGTGCCAGCAGCTTAGCACGGGACATGGAAGAGCAGTACGTC.

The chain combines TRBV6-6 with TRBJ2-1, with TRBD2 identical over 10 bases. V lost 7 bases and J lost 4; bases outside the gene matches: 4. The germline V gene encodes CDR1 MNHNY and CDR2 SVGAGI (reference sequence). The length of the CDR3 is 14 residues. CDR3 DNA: TGTGCCAGCAACCTAGCGGGGGTGTACAATGAGCAGTTCTTC. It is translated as CASNLAGVYNEQFF.